This TCR beta chain was recovered during a study of blood T cell repertoires in COVID-19. Data came from immunoSEQ multiplex PCR; TCRdb stores just in-frame clones and leaves some out. The repertoire holds around 250,000 clones, with about 90% as singletons. This TCR was sampled from a woman in her 30s with acute COVID-19. Material: PBMCs or T cells enriched from blood (not recorded which).

The DNA for the CDR3 is TGTGCCAGCAGCTTATCCTCTGGGAGCAGGTACGAGCAGTACTTC. It yields the protein CASSLSSGSRYEQYF. The chain is built from TRBV11-2 and TRBJ2-7; TRBD2 is a possible D gene (5 bases). Trimming removed 2 bases from V and 4 bases from J, with 15 bases in between. CDR3 length equals 15 residues. Germline V gene data show CDR1 as SGHAT and CDR2 as FQNNGV. Filled out from reference TRBV11-2 and TRBJ2-7, the complete variable domain reads EAGVAQSPRYKIIEKRQSVAFWCNPISGHATLYWYQQILGQGPKLLIQFQNNGVVDDSQLPKDRFSAERLKGVDSTLKIQPAKLEDSAVYLCASSLSSGSRYEQYFGPGTRLTVT.